This record looks at one TCR beta chain sequence and its context. Its antigen is unknown. TCRB transcripts that were expressed got sequenced, as all of the isolated RNA had been reverse transcribed. The average read count of naive, central memory and regulatory T cell samples was approximately 4 million. Produced via immunoSEQ multiplex PCR; TCRdb's table is partial and in-frame only. The sample gives around 250,000 clones, around an eighth of which show up once; approximately 0.024% is in the top ten. The record originates from a study of beta chain features in type 1 diabetes. Study in general: On cell yields, gender and age, patients and healthy donors were similar. Study findings and constraints: Within each of all four CD4+ subsets, Type 1 diabetes patients had TCRB CDR3s that were moderately but significantly shorter.

The receptor comes from a woman in her 40s in good health. Sequencing was done on a sample of naive CD4+ T cells from blood.

The CDR3 DNA is TGTGCCAGCTCACCAACCGGGGACACCAATGGCTACACCTTC. It is translated as CASSPTGDTNGYTF. The chain uses TRBV21-1 and TRBJ1-2; the D segment call TRBD1 is taken from the table without a DNA check. TRBV21-1 is an annotated pseudogene. The CDR3 runs to 14 residues.